A selection of T cell receptor beta chains follows, all from one sample in a study of PD-L1 blockade in urothelial cancer. Libraries were prepared by immunoSEQ multiplex PCR; TCRdb keeps only in-frame clonotypes and omits some of them. The data contain under 55,000 clones, over 75% of them singletons. The starting material was PBMCs, obtained around atezolizumab (anti-PD-L1) treatment. The source of these receptors is a man between 35 and 55 years old with urothelial cancer. CDR3s include the opening cysteine and the closing phenylalanine or tryptophan. The D gene is left open where the match is weak. Not every row has a clone size; where given, it reads once, few, many or a size class.

d_call	clone_size	v_call	j_call	cdr3_length	cdr3_aa	cdr3_nt
NA	NA	TRBV5-1	TRBJ1-1	15	CASSLPGELNTEAFF	TGCGCCAGCAGCTTGCCGGGGGAATTGAACACTGAAGCTTTCTTT
NA	NA	TRBV6-1	TRBJ1-1	12	CAGGQFGTEAFF	TGTGCCGGCGGCCAGTTCGGAACTGAAGCTTTCTTT
NA	NA	TRBV7-6	TRBJ1-5	15	CASRYTGGEGQPQHF	TGTGCCAGCAGATATACAGGAGGGGAAGGGCAGCCCCAGCATTTT
NA	once	TRBV5-1	TRBJ2-7	12	CASSSPSYEQYF	TGCGCCAGCAGCTCTCCCTCCTACGAGCAGTACTTC
TRBD2	NA	TRBV5-8	TRBJ2-1	15	CASSLAGRGYNEQFF	TGTGCCAGCAGCTTGGCCGGGAGGGGTTACAATGAGCAGTTCTTC
TRBD1	NA	TRBV6-5	TRBJ2-7	14	CASSTGGLSYEQYF	TGTGCCAGCAGTACAGGGGGCCTGTCCTACGAGCAGTACTTC
NA	NA	TRBV2	TRBJ2-1	15	CASSLSGLSYNEQFF	TGTGCCAGCAGCCTCAGCGGGCTCTCCTACAATGAGCAGTTCTTC
NA	NA	TRBV29-1	TRBJ2-1	14	CSASNQGLGNEQFF	TGCAGCGCTTCCAATCAGGGGTTAGGCAATGAGCAGTTCTTC
TRBD1	NA	TRBV11-2	TRBJ2-7	16	CASSPLRRQGAYEQYF	TGTGCCAGCAGCCCTCTACGGCGACAGGGGGCCTACGAGCAGTACTTC
TRBD1	NA	TRBV4-1	TRBJ1-4	14	CASSQGTGREKLFF	TGCGCCAGCAGCCAGGGGACAGGTAGAGAAAAACTGTTTTTT
TRBD2	NA	TRBV5-4	TRBJ2-3	14	CASSFGGRLDTQYF	TGTGCCAGCAGCTTCGGCGGGAGATTGGATACGCAGTATTTT
NA	NA	TRBV5-1	TRBJ2-5	14	CASSFGGSGETQYF	TGCGCCAGCAGCTTCGGGGGAAGCGGAGAGACCCAGTACTTC
NA	NA	TRBV7-2	TRBJ2-5	11	CASSHKETQYF	TGTGCCAGCAGCCACAAGGAGACCCAGTACTTC
TRBD2	NA	TRBV7-3	TRBJ2-3	16	CASSTPSGLAEDTQYF	TGTGCCAGCAGCACACCGTCGGGACTAGCGGAAGATACGCAGTATTTT
NA	NA	TRBV9	TRBJ1-1	19	CASSVRGRRPGEMNTEAFF	TGTGCCAGCAGCGTCAGAGGGAGACGACCGGGAGAGATGAACACTGAAGCTTTCTTT
NA	NA	TRBV6-6	TRBJ2-1	11	CASSPNNEQFF	TGTGCCAGCAGTCCCAACAATGAGCAGTTCTTC
NA	once	TRBV4-3	TRBJ2-1	13	CASSQSPYNEQFF	TGCGCCAGCAGCCAGAGTCCGTACAATGAGCAGTTCTTC
NA	NA	TRBV7-8	TRBJ2-7	13	CASSSGVVYEQYF	TGTGCCAGCAGCTCAGGGGTCGTATACGAGCAGTACTTC
TRBD2	NA	TRBV4-1	TRBJ2-7	17	CASSQVGSIRASGEQYF	TGCGCCAGCAGCCAAGTTGGGTCGATAAGGGCTAGCGGCGAGCAGTACTTC
NA	NA	TRBV7-9	TRBJ2-3	18	CVSTLNSRRGALTDTQYF	TGTGTCAGCACCCTCAATTCTAGACGGGGGGCCCTCACAGATACGCAGTATTTT
NA	NA	TRBV7-6	TRBJ2-1	15	CASSLVDSSYNEQFF	TGTGCCAGCAGCTTAGTTGATAGCTCCTACAATGAGCAGTTCTTC
NA	NA	TRBV5-8	TRBJ2-3	12	CASSFKGGKRDF	TGTGCCAGCAGCTTTAAGGGGGGGAAGCGGGATTTT
TRBD1	NA	TRBV6-1	TRBJ1-5	15	CASSEEQGLRQPQHF	TGTGCCAGCAGTGAGGAACAGGGGTTACGGCAGCCCCAGCATTTT
NA	NA	TRBV4-1	TRBJ2-7	13	CASSKSDLYEQYF	TGCGCCAGCAGCAAATCCGACTTATACGAGCAGTACTTC
NA	once	TRBV28	TRBJ1-2	12	CASSLGGYGYTF	TGTGCCAGCAGTTTGGGGGGATATGGCTACACCTTC
NA	NA	TRBV7-6	TRBJ1-2	13	CASSRQTNYGYTF	TGTGCCAGCAGCCGACAGACGAACTATGGCTACACCTTC
TRBD2	NA	TRBV4-3	TRBJ2-1	15	CASSQRTSGYNEQFF	TGCGCCAGCAGCCAAAGGACTAGCGGCTACAATGAGCAGTTCTTC
TRBD1	NA	TRBV7-2	TRBJ2-3	14	CASSSTGGADTQYF	TGTGCCAGCAGCTCAACAGGGGGAGCCGATACGCAGTATTTT
NA	NA	TRBV7-3	TRBJ2-1	16	CASSLLPGSSYNEQFF	TGTGCCAGCAGCTTACTGCCGGGAAGCTCCTACAATGAGCAGTTCTTC
TRBD1	NA	TRBV5-4	TRBJ1-1	13	CASRADRLGEAFF	TGTGCCAGCAGAGCGGACAGGTTGGGCGAAGCTTTCTTT
NA	few	TRBV2	TRBJ1-5	15	CASSEEGAGNQPQHF	TGTGCCAGCAGTGAAGAAGGGGCCGGCAATCAGCCCCAGCATTTT
TRBD1	NA	TRBV6-5	TRBJ2-1	15	CASRGLDRGTNEQFF	TGTGCCAGCAGAGGGTTGGACAGGGGAACGAATGAGCAGTTCTTC
NA	NA	TRBV4-2	TRBJ1-4	16	CASSQDRGSRNEKLFF	TGTGCCAGCAGCCAAGATCGTGGGAGCCGTAATGAAAAACTGTTTTTT
TRBD1	NA	TRBV19	TRBJ1-2	15	CASSTQDRGRGGYTF	TGTGCCAGTAGCACCCAGGACAGGGGGAGAGGTGGCTACACCTTC
NA	few	TRBV21-1	TRBJ1-4	15	CASSKHQTGYVGLFF	TGTGCCAGCAGCAAACACCAGACAGGTTATGTGGGACTGTTTTTT
TRBD2	NA	TRBV5-6	TRBJ2-3	19	CASSSLLTGTSRSTDTQYF	TGTGCCAGCAGTTCGCTACTGACCGGGACTAGTAGGAGCACAGATACGCAGTATTTT
TRBD1	NA	TRBV10-3	TRBJ1-1	13	CAISGTVNTEAFF	TGTGCCATCAGCGGGACAGTGAACACTGAAGCTTTCTTT
NA	NA	TRBV7-3	TRBJ2-3	15	CASSCRTLSTDTQYF	TGTGCCAGCAGCTGCCGGACTTTAAGCACAGATACGCAGTATTTT
NA	NA	TRBV27	TRBJ2-7	13	CASSRGSSYEQYF	TGTGCCAGCAGCCGCGGTAGCTCCTACGAGCAGTACTTC
TRBD1	few	TRBV18	TRBJ2-6	18	CASSPGDRVLSGANVLTF	TGTGCCAGCTCACCAGGGGACAGGGTCCTCTCTGGGGCCAACGTCCTGACTTTC
NA	NA	TRBV14	TRBJ1-1	14	CASSFLDRNTEAFF	TGTGCCAGCAGCTTCCTTGACAGGAACACTGAAGCTTTCTTT
NA	once	TRBV5-4	TRBJ2-3	14	CASRGEETTDTQYF	TGTGCCAGCAGAGGGGAAGAAACCACAGATACGCAGTATTTT
NA	NA	TRBV10-3	TRBJ1-1	13	CAISEAMNTEAFF	TGTGCCATCAGTGAGGCTATGAACACTGAAGCTTTCTTT
TRBD1	NA	TRBV27	TRBJ2-7	14	CASSWGQGDYEQYF	TGTGCCAGCAGTTGGGGACAGGGGGACTACGAGCAGTACTTC
TRBD1	once	TRBV5-4	TRBJ1-6	17	CASSSGDRGLSPRRLHF	TGTGCCAGCAGCTCTGGGGACAGGGGCCTTTCCCCTCGTCGCCTCCACTTT